The present TCR beta chain was sequenced within a study of blood T cell repertoires in COVID-19. Turning to the study itself: Italy, Spain and the United States were the sources of the convalescent and acute COVID-19 samples.

This clone was seen just once. The protocol was immunoSEQ multiplex PCR, while the TCRdb copy is restricted to in-frame clones and leaves out a portion. Here the sample spans 250,000 to 400,000 clones, roughly 90% being singletons. The sequencing sample was made of peripheral blood. The receptor comes from a woman aged 25-40 years with COVID-19, enrolled during active disease.

Here the CDR3 reads CASSYSSPTQYF. The DNA of the CDR3 is TGTGCCAGCAGCTACTCTAGCCCGACGCAGTATTTT. This chain joins TRBV12-3 or TRBV12-4 and TRBJ2-3, with D maybe TRBD2 (5 bases). The V end lost 6 bases, the J end lost 9 bases, and 13 bases lay between the germline ends. The CDR3 length is 12 residues.